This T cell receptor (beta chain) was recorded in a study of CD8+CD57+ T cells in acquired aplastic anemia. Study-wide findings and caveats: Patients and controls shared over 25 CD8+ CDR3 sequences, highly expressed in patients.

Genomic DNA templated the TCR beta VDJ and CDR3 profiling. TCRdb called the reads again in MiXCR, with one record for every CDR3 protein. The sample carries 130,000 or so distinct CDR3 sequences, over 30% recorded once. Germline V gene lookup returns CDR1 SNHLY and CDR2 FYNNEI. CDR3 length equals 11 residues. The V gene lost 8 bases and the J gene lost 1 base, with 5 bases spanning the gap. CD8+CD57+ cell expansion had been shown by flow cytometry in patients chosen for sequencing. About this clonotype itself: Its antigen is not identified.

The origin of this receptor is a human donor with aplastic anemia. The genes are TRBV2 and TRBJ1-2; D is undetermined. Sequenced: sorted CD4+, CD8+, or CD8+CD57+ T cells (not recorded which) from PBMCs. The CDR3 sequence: CASYRNYGYTF. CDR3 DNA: TGTGCCAGCTATCGTAACTATGGCTACACCTTC.